This T cell receptor beta chain was captured in a study of blood T cells in healthy people across ages. Notes on the study in general: Comparison with aged donors showed that long-lived donors had more naive CD4+ cells and higher diversity.

V was shortened by 3 bases and J by 7 bases, with 8 bases between the two germline ends. The CDR3 totals 13 residues. CDR1 is KGHDR and CDR2 is SFDVKD in the germline V gene. To note about this clonotype: Antigen: not known.

For the second PCR, which ran for roughly 7 to 11 cycles, a sample-barcoded 5' primer and a J-beta primer mix were used. TCRdb redid the calling of the 5' RACE reads with MiXCR, one entry per CDR3 protein. The sample has 650,000 to 700,000 distinct CDR3 sequences; about 34% are singletons. This clonotype originated in a woman older than 75 in good health. This chain joins TRBV24-1 and TRBJ2-2, with no clear D. The sample taken for sequencing was blood. The CDR3 sequence is CATSDNADGELFF. CDR3 in DNA: TGTGCCACCAGTGATAACGCGGACGGGGAGCTGTTTTTT.